These 25 T cell receptor beta chains came from one sample sequenced in a study of blood T cell repertoires in COVID-19. Assay used: immunoSEQ multiplex PCR; TCRdb lists only in-frame clones, some missing. The sample consists of 100,000 to 120,000 clones, roughly 85% of them appearing once. Material: peripheral blood. The receptors originated from a human donor in a cohort sampled during active COVID-19.

V gene TRBV27 combines with J gene TRBJ1-6, with D perhaps TRBD1 (6 bases). Trimming stripped 4 bases from V and 4 bases from J, with 23 bases between. The CDR3 contains 19 residues. The germline V gene has CDR1 MNHEY and CDR2 SMNVEV (reference sequence). The CDR3 region has the DNA TGTGCCAGCAGTTCCGCGCACAACAGGGCCGGGGTTTATAATTCACCCCTCCACTTT. This gives the protein CASSSAHNRAGVYNSPLHF.

V is TRBV4-2 and J is TRBJ1-5; D unresolved. Germline V gives CDR1 LGHNA, CDR2 YNFKEQ. The CDR3 is made up of 18 amino acids. Trimming left V 0 bases short and J 2 bases short, with 17 bases between. CDR3 loop: CASSQDEDRGKGNQPQHF. The CDR3 bases are TGTGCCAGCAGCCAAGATGAGGACCGGGGAAAGGGCAATCAGCCCCAGCATTTT.

The chain recombines TRBV7-2 with TRBJ2-1; D perhaps matches TRBD2 (5 bases). Germline-derived CDR1 and CDR2 are SGHTA and FQGNSA. V was trimmed by 1 base and J by 4 bases, leaving 11 bases between them. The CDR3 has 15 amino acids. The CDR3 DNA sequence: TGTGCCAGCAGCTTAGAACAGTGGACTTACAATGAGCAGTTCTTC. Protein product: CASSLEQWTYNEQFF.

The chain has TRBV24-1 and TRBJ2-3; 8 positions agree with TRBD1. CDR3 length: 16 amino acids. Trimming at V came to 3 bases and at J to 0 bases, leaving 4 bases not matched to a gene. Per the germline V gene, CDR1 is KGHDR and CDR2 is SFDVKD. The CDR3 DNA reads as TGTGCCACCAGTGATCGGCAGGGGGCTAGCACAGATACGCAGTATTTT. Protein: CATSDRQGASTDTQYF.

The chain recombines TRBV13 with TRBJ1-5; D is unresolved. Trimming cost V 0 bases and J 8 bases, with 8 bases left between them. Germline V lookup: CDR1 PRHDT, CDR2 FYEKMQ (reference sequence). CDR3 length: 13 amino acids. This CDR3 reads CASSLGTREPQHF. The CDR3 nucleotides are TGTGCCAGCAGCTTAGGGACGCGGGAGCCCCAGCATTTT.

The genes are TRBV27 and TRBJ2-7; no clear D gene. The CDR3 is made up of 11 amino acids. Germline V gene sequence: CDR1 MNHEY, CDR2 SMNVEV (reference sequence). The germline V and J ends were trimmed by 4 bases and 1 base, with 2 bases remaining between them. CDR3 in DNA: TGTGCCAGCAGTTCATCCTACGAGCAGTACTTC. It codes for CASSSSYEQYF.

The chain has TRBV6-5 and TRBJ2-3; D is uncertain. This CDR3 has 12 residues. V shed 4 bases and J shed 5 bases, with 7 bases lying between them. CDR1 MNHEY and CDR2 SVGAGI come from the germline V gene. CDR3 residues: CASSSNRDTQYF. Here the CDR3 DNA reads TGTGCCAGCAGTTCCAACAGAGATACGCAGTATTTT.

The V call is TRBV28, the J call TRBJ2-1; TRBD2 might be the D (6 bases). CDR3 size: 16 residues. The germline gives CDR1 MDHEN, CDR2 SYDVKM. V dropped 2 bases and J dropped 0 bases, with 11 bases sitting between them. The CDR3, as DNA: TGTGCCAGCAGTTTAGGCGGGACGAGCTCCTACAATGAGCAGTTCTTC. Translation gives CASSLGGTSSYNEQFF.

The chain links TRBV27 to TRBJ1-2; a possible D gene is TRBD1 (6 bases). Germline V gene lookup returns CDR1 MNHEY and CDR2 SMNVEV (reference sequence). This CDR3 is 16 amino acids long. Trimming left V 5 bases short and J 3 bases short, with 19 bases between. The chain's CDR3 is CASSPARQADYYGYTF. CDR3 DNA sequence: TGTGCCAGCAGTCCGGCCCGACAGGCGGATTACTATGGCTACACCTTC.

The chain has TRBV10-3 and TRBJ2-2; 12 bases are a match to TRBD2. V was clipped by 6 bases and J by 3 bases; unmatched bases: 8. This CDR3 is built from 17 residues. Germline assignment: CDR1 ENHRY and CDR2 SYGVKD. The DNA of the CDR3 is TGTGCCATCAGGCCTAGCGGGGGGGCCAGGGACACCGGGGAGCTGTTTTTT. This sequence encodes CAIRPSGGARDTGELFF.

V usage is TRBV19 and J usage is TRBJ2-1; 10 positions agree with TRBD2. V shed 4 bases, J shed 6 bases, and the junction held 0 bases outside the gene matches. CDR1 is LNHDA, CDR2 SQIVND, per germline (reference sequence). This CDR3 contains 13 residues. CDR3 in DNA: TGTGCCAGTAGTAGACTAGCGGGCAATGAGCAGTTCTTC. It translates to CASSRLAGNEQFF.

The chain employs TRBV6-5 and TRBJ2-3, with D unresolved. Germline-derived CDR1 and CDR2 are MNHEY and SVGAGI. V lost 0 bases and J 1 base, leaving 11 bases between the germline ends. This CDR3 contains 16 residues. The CDR3 sequence is CASSYSVMPGTDTQYF. The CDR3 coding sequence is TGTGCCAGCAGTTACTCGGTAATGCCGGGCACAGATACGCAGTATTTT.

This clone appeared once. The J gene is TRBJ1-2, the V gene TRBV4-1; 7 bases fit TRBD1. CDR1 and CDR2 (germline): MGHRA, YSYEKL. This CDR3 region has 15 residues. V trimming: 4 bases; J trimming: 4 bases; junction bases outside the gene matches: 9. CDR3 protein: CASSPAGGSIYGYTF. CDR3 sequence (DNA): TGCGCCAGCAGCCCGGCAGGGGGTAGTATCTATGGCTACACCTTC.

The CDR3 loop reads CASSLSSGGPANTGELFF. The CDR3 DNA reads TGTGCCAGCAGCCTTTCTAGCGGGGGACCGGCGAACACCGGGGAGCTGTTTTTT. The rearrangement joins TRBV7-6 to TRBJ2-2; 10 bases are a match to TRBD2. With 5 bases clipped from V and 0 bases from J, the junction kept 9 bases outside the gene matches. Germline CDR1 SGHVS, CDR2 FNYEAQ. The CDR3 is 18 amino acids.

V gene TRBV7-2 combines with J gene TRBJ2-1, with D maybe TRBD1 (6 bases). V dropped 4 bases and J dropped 5 bases, with 15 bases sitting between them. The CDR3 has 15 amino acids. Germline CDR1 SGHTA, CDR2 FQGNSA. CDR3 residues: CASSWQSNRDNEQFF. The DNA for the CDR3 is TGTGCCAGCAGCTGGCAATCAAACAGGGACAATGAGCAGTTCTTC.

This chain joins TRBV4-1 and TRBJ1-1; possibly TRBD1 for D (6 bases). The germline V and J ends were trimmed by 4 bases and 7 bases, with 22 bases remaining between them. Germline CDR1 and CDR2: MGHRA and YSYEKL. The CDR3 is 16 amino acids. The DNA of the CDR3 is TGCGCCAGCAGCCCATCGAGAGGGGGACGACCTGTTGAAGCTTTCTTT. Translating gives CASSPSRGGRPVEAFF.

The CDR3 region is CAISADSGAYNEQFF. The CDR3 DNA sequence: TGTGCCATCAGTGCTGATAGCGGGGCGTACAATGAGCAGTTCTTC. The chain recombines TRBV10-3 with TRBJ2-1; 8 nucleotides match TRBD2. Germline V gene sequence: CDR1 ENHRY, CDR2 SYGVKD. Trimming removed 4 bases from V and 4 bases from J; junction bases left unmatched: 6. The CDR3 contains 15 residues.

This clone was recorded many times. V is TRBV19 and J is TRBJ1-2; D might be TRBD1 (6 bases). Germline V gene sequence: CDR1 LNHDA, CDR2 SQIVND (reference sequence). This CDR3 has 15 residues. Trimming took 4 bases from V and 8 from J, leaving 20 bases between them. This chain's CDR3 is CASSTSWDTTRGYTF. CDR3 coding DNA: TGTGCCAGTAGTACCTCTTGGGACACAACAAGGGGCTACACCTTC.

The CDR3, as DNA: TGCGCCAGCAGTGATTCACTAGCGCTAGACTACAATGAGCAGTTCTTC. This gives the protein CASSDSLALDYNEQFF. V and J are TRBV10-1 and TRBJ2-1; 7 positions agree with TRBD2. Losses at the gene ends were 3 bases for V and 3 bases for J; bases not matched to a gene: 8. The CDR3 spans 16 residues. Germline CDR1 is WNHNN and CDR2 is SYGVQD (reference sequence).

In its sample, this clone was seen once. The chain links TRBV6-4 to TRBJ2-1, with a possible D match to TRBD1 (5 bases). Germline CDR1 and CDR2: MRHNA and SNTAGT. V dropped 10 bases and J dropped 4 bases, with 14 bases sitting between them. CDR3 length: 13 amino acids. CDR3 DNA: TGTGCCACCCTGCAGGGTCAATACAATGAGCAGTTCTTC. This sequence encodes CATLQGQYNEQFF.

This rearrangement joins TRBV30 to TRBJ1-1; 7 bases map to TRBD1. Germline V gene lookup returns CDR1 GTSNPN and CDR2 SVGIG (reference sequence). CDR3 length: 14 residues. The J segment lost 1 base and the V segment lost 2 bases, leaving 4 bases of the junction unmatched. The CDR3 DNA is TGTGCCTGGAGTAGGGGGACAGCGAACACTGAAGCTTTCTTT. Protein: CAWSRGTANTEAFF.

V usage is TRBV30 and J usage is TRBJ2-1, with D possibly TRBD2 on 5 matching bases. The V gene's germline CDR1 is GTSNPN and CDR2 SVGIG (reference sequence). Trimming removed 0 bases from V and 4 bases from J, with 7 bases in between. The CDR3 has 13 residues. The CDR3 sequence is CAWSVPGYNEQFF. CDR3 DNA: TGTGCCTGGAGTGTGCCGGGGTACAATGAGCAGTTCTTC.

This chain joins TRBV18 and TRBJ1-1, with D perhaps TRBD1 (6 bases). Germline lookup yields CDR1 KGHSH and CDR2 LQKENI. Trimming left V 6 bases short and J 2 bases short, with 16 bases between. The CDR3 covers 15 residues. The DNA of the CDR3 is TGTGCCAGCTCTCCTCAGGGGCGCTCTAACACTGAAGCTTTCTTT. Encoded protein: CASSPQGRSNTEAFF.

V usage is TRBV3-1 (or the pseudogene TRBV3-2) and J usage is TRBJ2-3; 11 nucleotides line up with TRBD2. The CDR3 runs to 16 residues. CDR1 and CDR2 from the germline V gene are LGHDT and YNNKEL (reference sequence). V was pared by 4 bases and J by 4 bases, with 7 bases of the junction left unmatched. The CDR3 loop is CASSRNPGLAADTQYF. The CDR3 DNA follows: TGTGCCAGCAGCCGTAATCCGGGACTAGCGGCAGATACGCAGTATTTT.

The genes are TRBV9 and TRBJ2-3, with D unresolved. V lost 4 bases and J 2 bases, leaving 8 bases between the germline ends. The CDR3 spans 13 residues. Germline V lookup: CDR1 SGDLS, CDR2 YYNGEE. CDR3 nucleotide sequence: TGTGCCAGCAGCACCGGAGCCACAGATACGCAGTATTTT. Translating it yields CASSTGATDTQYF.